The T cell receptor beta chain under discussion was sequenced for a study of human T cells and chemical hapten exposure. General study results and limits: Sensitizing with DPC caused no change in TCRs above 1 in 1000 frequency.

TCRdb redid the calling of the RACE reads with MiXCR, one entry per CDR3 protein. This table has 150,000 to 200,000 distinct CDR3 sequences, around 30% appearing once. Time point of the sample: pre-sensitization, week 0. Specified treatment: therapeutic diphenylcyclopropenone sensitization with weekly scalp DPC. Many counts were recorded for this clonotype. Its specificity is unknown. This TCR derives from a woman in her 30s with alopecia areata. Some clones in this sample may be carry-over from other donors' samples. The sample was whole blood, taken in connection with sensitization to the hapten diphenylcyclopropenone (DPC).

CDR3 coding DNA: TGTGCCAGCAGCTTAAATCCCGGACGGCCACCGCGGGATACGCAGTATTTT. This gives the protein CASSLNPGRPPRDTQYF. This sequence joins TRBV7-3 and TRBJ2-3; D gene unclear. There are 17 residues in the CDR3. CDR1 is SGHTA and CDR2 is FQGTGA in the germline V gene. The ends were cut back, 1 base at V and 6 bases at J, with 20 bases in the middle. The whole variable domain, filled in from reference TRBV7-3 and TRBJ2-3, reads GAGVSQTPSNKVTEKGKYVELRCDPISGHTALYWYRQSLGQGPEFLIYFQGTGAADDSGLPNDRFFAVRPEGSVSTLKIQRTERGDSAVYLCASSLNPGRPPRDTQYFGPGTRLTVL.